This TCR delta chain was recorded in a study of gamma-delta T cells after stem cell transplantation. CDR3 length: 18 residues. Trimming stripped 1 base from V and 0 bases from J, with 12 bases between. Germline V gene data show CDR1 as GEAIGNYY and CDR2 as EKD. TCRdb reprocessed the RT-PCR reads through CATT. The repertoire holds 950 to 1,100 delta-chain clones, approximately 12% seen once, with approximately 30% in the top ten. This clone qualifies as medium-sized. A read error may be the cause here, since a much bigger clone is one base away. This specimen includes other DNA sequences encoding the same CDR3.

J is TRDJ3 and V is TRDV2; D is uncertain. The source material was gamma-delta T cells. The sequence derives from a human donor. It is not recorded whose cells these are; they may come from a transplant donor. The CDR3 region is CACDTVLSSSWDTRQMFF. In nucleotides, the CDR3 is TGTGCCTGTGACACGGTACTGTCGAGCTCCTGGGACACCCGACAGATGTTTTTC.